This entry lists 22 T cell receptor beta chains sequenced from one sample in a study of blood T cell repertoires in COVID-19. TCRdb's copy holds only in-frame clones and misses some; the assay was immunoSEQ multiplex PCR. Of about 58,000 clones listed, 75% to 90% are singletons. Input material: peripheral blood. The origin of the receptors is a man aged 55 to 69 with COVID-19, enrolled during active disease.

The chain uses TRBV4-1 and TRBJ2-3; D perhaps matches TRBD2 (6 bases). V gave up 4 bases and J gave up 1 base, with 18 bases separating them. This CDR3 spans 17 amino acids. Germline V CDR1 and CDR2: MGHRA, YSYEKL. The CDR3 loop reads CASSPRGLESGTDTQYF. The CDR3, as DNA: TGCGCCAGCAGCCCCCGGGGACTGGAGAGCGGCACAGATACGCAGTATTTT.

The V call is TRBV7-2, the J call TRBJ1-6; D not resolved. Germline CDR1 SGHTA, CDR2 FQGNSA. Trimming removed 3 bases from V and 2 bases from J, with 17 bases in between. The CDR3 contains 18 residues. This CDR3 reads CASSLDSGINTYNSPLHF. As DNA, the CDR3 is TGTGCCAGCAGCTTGGACTCCGGGATTAACACCTATAATTCACCCCTCCACTTT.

V gene TRBV2 combines with J gene TRBJ2-1; 8 bases align to TRBD2. Germline V gene sequence: CDR1 SNHLY, CDR2 FYNNEI. The CDR3 is 12 residues long. The junction had 7 bases not matched to a gene; V was cut back by 6 bases and J by 12 bases. CDR3 DNA sequence: TGTGCCAGCAGACTCTCGGGACTAGGGCAGTTCTTC. It specifies CASRLSGLGQFF.

The chain uses TRBV4-1 and TRBJ2-1; 9 nucleotides align to TRBD1. Looked up from germline, CDR1 is MGHRA and CDR2 is YSYEKL. CDR3 length equals 16 residues. V trimming: 3 bases; J trimming: 6 bases; junction bases outside the gene matches: 9. Here the CDR3 reads CASSHGTGTIGNEQFF. The CDR3, as DNA: TGCGCCAGCAGCCACGGGACAGGGACCATTGGCAATGAGCAGTTCTTC.

CDR3 sequence reads: CASSAGTRYGTEAFF. CDR3 coding DNA: TGTGCCAGCAGCGCCGGGACAAGGTATGGTACTGAAGCTTTCTTT. The rearrangement joins TRBV2 to TRBJ1-1; a possible D gene is TRBD1 (6 bases). The V gene lost 6 bases and the J gene lost 5 bases, with 19 bases spanning the gap. The CDR3 has 15 residues. Germline lookup yields CDR1 SNHLY and CDR2 FYNNEI. The variable domain in full, with the rest retrieved from reference TRBV2 and TRBJ1-1, is EPEVTQTPSHQVTQMGQEVILRCVPISNHLYFYWYRQILGQKVEFLVSFYNNEISEKSEIFDDQFSVERPDGSNFTLKIRSTKLEDSAMYFCASSAGTRYGTEAFFGQGTRLTVV.

The chain joins TRBV6-5 to TRBJ2-1; TRBD2 agrees at 11 bases. CDR1 is MNHEY and CDR2 is SVGAGI in the germline V gene. This CDR3 spans 14 amino acids. V gave up 3 bases and J gave up 13 bases; unmatched junction bases: 8. The CDR3 DNA sequence: TGTGCCAGCAGTTATCGGACTAGCGGGCAGGCTCAGTTCTTC. As protein: CASSYRTSGQAQFF.

The CDR3 region is CASHTGGLGNTIYF. The CDR3 DNA reads TGTGCCAGTCATACAGGGGGCCTTGGAAACACCATATATTTT. The chain carries TRBV19 and TRBJ1-3; 9 nucleotides match TRBD1. Trimming took 8 bases from V and 3 from J; bases not matched to a gene: 5. In germline, CDR1 is LNHDA, CDR2 SQIVND (reference sequence). The CDR3 consists of 14 residues.

The J gene is TRBJ2-3, the V gene TRBV5-4; tentative D call: TRBD1 (6 bases). Trimming took off 4 bases at V and 3 bases at J, with 12 bases between the two ends. CDR1 and CDR2 from the germline V gene are SGHNT and YYREEE (reference sequence). The CDR3 has 14 residues. CDR3 in amino acids: CASSPGGATDTQYF. The CDR3 DNA follows: TGTGCCAGCAGCCCTGGGGGCGCGACAGATACGCAGTATTTT.

The gene calls are TRBV10-3 and TRBJ1-2; 7 nucleotides match TRBD1. J gave up 8 bases and V 2 bases, and 8 bases lay outside the gene matches. The CDR3 length is 14 residues. Looked up from germline, CDR1 is ENHRY and CDR2 is SYGVKD. Here the CDR3 reads CAISERQGEGGYTF. The CDR3 DNA follows: TGTGCCATCAGTGAGCGTCAGGGGGAAGGGGGCTACACCTTC.

As concerns this clone: One base away lies a much larger clone, so this may be a sequencing read error. Within the sample, other DNA sequences also encode this same CDR3. This chain uses TRBV5-5 with TRBJ2-3, with D possibly being TRBD2 (7 bases). Germline values: CDR1 SGHKS, CDR2 YYEKEE (reference sequence). This CDR3 spans 16 amino acids. CDR3 in DNA: TGTGCCAGCTGCTTGGGTGGGGGGGGGCGGGCCCTCCCTGGGTATTTT. Its translation is CASCLGGGGRALPGYF.

This chain connects TRBV5-5 to TRBJ1-5; perhaps TRBD1 as D (5 bases). The CDR3 extends over 17 amino acids. Germline V gene data show CDR1 as SGHKS and CDR2 as YYEKEE (reference sequence). Trimming shortened V by 4 bases and J by 3 bases, and 20 bases separated the two germline ends. CDR3 sequence reads: CASSLHGGEGYNQPQHF. As DNA, the CDR3 is TGTGCCAGCAGCCTCCACGGGGGGGAAGGGTACAATCAGCCCCAGCATTTT.

This sequence joins TRBV1 and TRBJ2-5; the table gives TRBD2 as D, unverified against the DNA. TRBV1 is listed as a pseudogene. The CDR3 runs 18 residues. The CDR3 is CTSSQIWDLAGGGETQYF. Here the CDR3 DNA reads TGCACCAGCAGCCAGATCTGGGACCTAGCGGGGGGTGGAGAGACCCAGTACTTC.

The chain has TRBV5-6 and TRBJ1-6, with TRBD1 matching 8 bases. Germline trimming cut 2 bases from V and 6 bases from J; bases unmatched to any gene: 4. This CDR3 contains 15 residues. Germline lookup yields CDR1 SGHDT and CDR2 YYEEEE. Written as DNA, the CDR3 is TGTGCCAGCAGCTTTATTACAGGGGGTAATTCACCCCTCCACTTT. The encoded protein is CASSFITGGNSPLHF. Complete variable domain (other parts from reference TRBV5-6 and TRBJ1-6): DAGVTQSPTHLIKTRGQQVTLRCSPKSGHDTVSWYQQALGQGPQFIFQYYEEEERQRGNFPDRFSGHQFPNYSSELNVNALLLGDSALYLCASSFITGGNSPLHFGNGTRLTVT.

The chain couples TRBV6-5 to TRBJ1-1; 10 positions match TRBD1. Germline V lookup: CDR1 MNHEY, CDR2 SVGAGI. This CDR3 is built from 15 residues. After removal of 2 bases from V and 5 bases from J, the junction contained 5 bases not matched to a gene. The chain's CDR3 is CASSYSGTGATEAFF. Written as DNA, the CDR3 is TGTGCCAGCAGTTACAGCGGGACAGGGGCAACTGAAGCTTTCTTT.

V is TRBV29-1 and J is TRBJ2-3; 7 positions match TRBD1. The germline V gene encodes CDR1 SQVTM and CDR2 ANQGSEA. V was pared by 7 bases and J by 2 bases, with 6 bases of the junction left unmatched. The CDR3 has 13 residues. The CDR3 protein is CSALQGSTDTQYF. For the CDR3, the DNA is TGCAGCGCCTTACAGGGGTCCACAGATACGCAGTATTTT.

The V and J genes are TRBV28 and TRBJ1-2, with D possibly matching TRBD1 (6 bases). The germline CDR1 and CDR2 sequences are MDHEN and SYDVKM. CDR3 length: 14 residues. V was pared by 1 base and J by 7 bases, with 13 bases between. The CDR3 nucleotides are TGTGCCAGCAGTTTATTAGACGCCAGGGGTGGCTACACCTTC. It specifies CASSLLDARGGYTF.

The chain uses TRBV5-4 and TRBJ2-1; D is unclear. Per the germline V gene, CDR1 is SGHNT and CDR2 is YYREEE (reference sequence). V lost 1 base to trimming and J lost 5 bases, with 7 bases between them. The CDR3 spans 13 residues. The CDR3 sequence is CASSLLRNNEQFF. CDR3 coding DNA: TGTGCCAGCAGCTTGTTGAGGAACAATGAGCAGTTCTTC.

The chain carries TRBV7-9 and TRBJ2-7; 14 nucleotides align to TRBD2. In germline, CDR1 is SEHNR, CDR2 FQNEAQ (reference sequence). V lost 1 base to trimming and J lost 5 bases; unmatched junction nucleotides: 4. The CDR3 length is 16 residues. The CDR3 nucleotides are TGTGCCAGCAGCTTAGTAGGGGGACTAGCGGGAGACGAGCAGTACTTC. This gives the protein CASSLVGGLAGDEQYF.

The rearrangement links TRBV5-3 to TRBJ1-5, with 7 bases matching TRBD1. TRBV5-3 is flagged as an ORF with uncertain function. This CDR3 contains 17 residues. V was clipped by 3 bases and J by 0 bases; unmatched bases: 9. In DNA form, the CDR3 reads TGTGCCAGAAGCTCCCCGAGGGGGCAATATAGCAATCAGCCCCAGCATTTT. Translating gives CARSSPRGQYSNQPQHF.

This rearrangement joins TRBV6-5 to TRBJ1-1, with D tentatively TRBD1 (5 bases). This CDR3 spans 13 amino acids. CDR1 and CDR2 from the germline V gene are MNHEY and SVGAGI. V was shortened by 6 bases and J by 1 base, with 9 bases between the two germline ends. The CDR3 DNA reads as TGTGCCAGCAGGACAGATCCGAACACTGAAGCTTTCTTT. This gives the protein CASRTDPNTEAFF.

This sequence joins TRBV6-5 and TRBJ2-2, with 7 positions matching TRBD2. Germline CDR1 is MNHEY and CDR2 is SVGAGI. The CDR3 loop spans 14 amino acids. The V segment lost 7 bases and the J segment 7 bases; nucleotides outside the gene matches: 9. The CDR3 loop is CASNPAGRGGELFF. The CDR3 nucleotides are TGTGCCAGCAATCCCGCGGGGAGGGGCGGGGAGCTGTTTTTT.

This clone was seen a few times. The chain couples TRBV19 to TRBJ2-1; perhaps TRBD2 as D (7 bases). Per the germline V gene, CDR1 is LNHDA and CDR2 is SQIVND (reference sequence). The CDR3 length is 15 residues. Trimming pared 1 base from V and 7 bases from J, leaving 14 bases between. The CDR3 loop reads CASSIAAGAGNEQFF. The CDR3 nucleotides read TGTGCCAGTAGTATAGCGGCGGGGGCGGGGAATGAGCAGTTCTTC. The full variable domain, in which reference TRBV19 and TRBJ2-1 provide the parts outside the CDR3, is DGGITQSPKYLFRKEGQNVTLSCEQNLNHDAMYWYRQDPGQGLRLIYYSQIVNDFQKGDIAEGYSVSREKKESFPLTVTSAQKNPTAFYLCASSIAAGAGNEQFFGPGTRLTVL.